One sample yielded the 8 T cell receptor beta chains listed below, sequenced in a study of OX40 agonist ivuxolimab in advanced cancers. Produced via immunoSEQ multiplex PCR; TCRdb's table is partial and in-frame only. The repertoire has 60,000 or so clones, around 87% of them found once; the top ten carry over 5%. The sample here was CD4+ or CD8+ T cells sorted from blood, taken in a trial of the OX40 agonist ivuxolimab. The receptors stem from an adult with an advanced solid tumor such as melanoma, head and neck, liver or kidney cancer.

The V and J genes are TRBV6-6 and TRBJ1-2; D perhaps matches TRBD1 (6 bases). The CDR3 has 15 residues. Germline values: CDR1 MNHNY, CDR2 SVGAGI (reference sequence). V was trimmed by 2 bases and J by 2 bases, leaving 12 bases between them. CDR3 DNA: TGTGCCAGCAGTTACGCCCAGGGGACAAACTATGGCTACACCTTC. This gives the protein CASSYAQGTNYGYTF.

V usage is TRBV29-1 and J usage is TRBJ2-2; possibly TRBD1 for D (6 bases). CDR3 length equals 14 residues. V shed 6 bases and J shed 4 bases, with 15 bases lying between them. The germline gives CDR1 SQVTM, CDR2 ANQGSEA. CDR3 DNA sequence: TGCAGCGTATTACAGGGCTTGGGCACCGGGGAGCTGTTTTTT. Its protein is CSVLQGLGTGELFF.

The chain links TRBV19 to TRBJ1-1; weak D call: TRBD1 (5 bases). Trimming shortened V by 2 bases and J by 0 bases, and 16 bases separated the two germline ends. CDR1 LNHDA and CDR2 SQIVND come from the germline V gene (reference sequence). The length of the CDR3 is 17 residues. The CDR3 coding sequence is TGTGCCAGTAGTATAAGTGAGGGGAGACTGATGAACACTGAAGCTTTCTTT. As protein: CASSISEGRLMNTEAFF. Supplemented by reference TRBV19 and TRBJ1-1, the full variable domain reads DGGITQSPKYLFRKEGQNVTLSCEQNLNHDAMYWYRQDPGQGLRLIYYSQIVNDFQKGDIAEGYSVSREKKESFPLTVTSAQKNPTAFYLCASSISEGRLMNTEAFFGQGTRLTVV.

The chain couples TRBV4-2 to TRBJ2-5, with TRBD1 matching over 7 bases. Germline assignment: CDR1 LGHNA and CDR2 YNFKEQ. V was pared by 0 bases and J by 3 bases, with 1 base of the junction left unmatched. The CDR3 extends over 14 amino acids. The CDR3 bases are TGTGCCAGCAGCCAAGAACAGGGGAAAGAGACCCAGTACTTC. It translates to CASSQEQGKETQYF.

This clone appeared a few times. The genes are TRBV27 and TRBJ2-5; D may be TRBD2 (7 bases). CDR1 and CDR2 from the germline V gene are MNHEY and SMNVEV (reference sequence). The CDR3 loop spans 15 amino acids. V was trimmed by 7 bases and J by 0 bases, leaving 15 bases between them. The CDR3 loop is CASNDEGGDQETQYF. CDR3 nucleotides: TGTGCCAGCAACGACGAGGGGGGGGACCAAGAGACCCAGTACTTC.

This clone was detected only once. CDR3 loop: CASSLDRAQPQHF. The CDR3 DNA sequence: TGTGCCAGCAGCTTAGACAGGGCGCAGCCCCAGCATTTT. The chain has TRBV7-8 and TRBJ1-5, with D possibly matching TRBD1 (6 bases). In germline, CDR1 is SGHVS, CDR2 FQNEAQ. Trimming shortened V by 1 base and J by 7 bases, and 8 bases separated the two germline ends. The CDR3 length is 13 residues.

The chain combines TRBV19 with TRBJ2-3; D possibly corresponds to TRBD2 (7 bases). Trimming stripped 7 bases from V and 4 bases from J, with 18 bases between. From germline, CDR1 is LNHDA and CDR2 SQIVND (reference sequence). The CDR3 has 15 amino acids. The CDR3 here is CASTFRGAAADTQYF. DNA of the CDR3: TGTGCCAGTACTTTCCGGGGGGCCGCCGCAGATACGCAGTATTTT. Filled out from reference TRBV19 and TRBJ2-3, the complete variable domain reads DGGITQSPKYLFRKEGQNVTLSCEQNLNHDAMYWYRQDPGQGLRLIYYSQIVNDFQKGDIAEGYSVSREKKESFPLTVTSAQKNPTAFYLCASTFRGAAADTQYFGPGTRLTVL.

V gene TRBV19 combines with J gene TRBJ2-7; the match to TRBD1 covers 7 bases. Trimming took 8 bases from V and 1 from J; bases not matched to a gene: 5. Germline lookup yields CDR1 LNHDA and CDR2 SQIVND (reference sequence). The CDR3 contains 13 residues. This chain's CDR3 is CASGETGSYEQYF. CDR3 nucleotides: TGTGCCAGTGGCGAGACAGGGTCCTACGAGCAGTACTTC.